Shown below are 29 T cell receptor beta chains from a single sample sequenced in a study of T cells in Graves' hyperthyroidism and ophthalmopathy. Amplification yielded TCR beta CDR3 regions, with RNA transcripts as the source. The HTBI primer set served for first-round RT-PCR of the TCR CDR3. TCRdb recomputed calls from the multiplex PCR reads with MiXCR, one row per CDR3 protein. Here the sample spans some 570,000 distinct CDR3 sequences, 17% being singletons. The sample was blood. These receptors were obtained from a woman under 30 with Graves' ophthalmopathy.

This clonotype has at least ten counts. V usage is TRBV11-2 and J usage is TRBJ2-3, with no clear D. This CDR3 spans 16 amino acids. Germline loops: CDR1 SGHAT, CDR2 FQNNGV. Trimming cost V 1 base and J 2 bases, with 13 bases left between them. The CDR3 protein is CASSLVGGRTTDTQYF. Here the CDR3 DNA reads TGTGCCAGCAGCTTAGTTGGTGGCAGGACCACAGATACGCAGTATTTT.

This clonotype has only a few counts. This is likely a read error, given that the CDR3 carries no conserved phenylalanine or tryptophan at its end. The chain combines TRBV7-8 with TRBJ1-1; D is possibly TRBD1 (6 bases). The CDR3 loop spans 12 amino acids. Germline V gene lookup returns CDR1 SGHVS and CDR2 FQNEAQ. Trimming removed 5 bases from V and 7 bases from J, with 11 bases in between. The CDR3 region is CASSPRGDEAFL. In DNA form, the CDR3 reads TGTGCCAGCAGCCCGAGGGGGGATGAAGCTTTCCTT.

This clonotype was seen many times. The V and J genes are TRBV7-2 and TRBJ2-3; TRBD1 matches at 7 bases. There are 15 residues in the CDR3. With 2 bases clipped from V and 6 bases from J, the junction kept 8 bases outside the gene matches. Germline CDR1 reads SGHTA; CDR2 reads FQGNSA. The CDR3: CASSLMQGVTDTQYF. For the CDR3, the DNA is TGTGCCAGCAGCTTAATGCAGGGGGTAACGGATACGCAGTATTTT. Complete variable domain (other parts from reference TRBV7-2 and TRBJ2-3): GAGVSQSPSNKVTEKGKDVELRCDPISGHTALYWYRQSLGQGLEFLIYFQGNSAPDKSGLPSDRFSAERTGGSVSTLTIQRTQQEDSAVYLCASSLMQGVTDTQYFGPGTRLTVL.

The chain employs TRBV13 and TRBJ1-3, with 7 bases lining up with TRBD1. Germline CDR1 and CDR2: PRHDT and FYEKMQ (reference sequence). After removal of 4 bases from V and 1 base from J, the junction contained 7 bases not matched to a gene. The CDR3 sequence is 16 residues long. This CDR3 reads CASSSRQGRSGNTIYF. The CDR3 nucleotides are TGTGCCAGCAGCTCCCGACAGGGTCGGTCTGGAAACACCATATATTTT.

This clonotype was detected many times. This chain links TRBV11-2 with TRBJ2-7; D unresolved. Trimming removed 2 bases at V and 0 bases at J, with 5 bases between. From germline, CDR1 is SGHAT and CDR2 FQNNGV. CDR3 length: 13 residues. The CDR3 nucleotides are TGTGCCAGCAGCTTATTAGACTCCTACGAGCAGTACTTC. Protein: CASSLLDSYEQYF. The full variable domain, rest sourced from reference TRBV11-2 and TRBJ2-7, is EAGVAQSPRYKIIEKRQSVAFWCNPISGHATLYWYQQILGQGPKLLIQFQNNGVVDDSQLPKDRFSAERLKGVDSTLKIQPAKLEDSAVYLCASSLLDSYEQYFGPGTRLTVT.

This clonotype was observed at least ten times. The chain joins TRBV20-1 to TRBJ2-5, with D maybe TRBD1 (6 bases). The germline CDR1 and CDR2 sequences are DFQATT and SNEGSKA (reference sequence). This CDR3 contains 18 residues. Trimming took off 0 bases at V and 5 bases at J, with 25 bases between the two ends. The CDR3 region is CSARDWGRGIPLRETQYF. CDR3 DNA sequence: TGCAGTGCTAGAGATTGGGGCAGGGGAATCCCTCTCAGGGAGACCCAGTACTTC.

This clonotype was counted only a few times. The V call is TRBV28, the J call TRBJ1-3; D call uncertain. V lost 2 bases and J 4 bases, leaving 12 bases between the germline ends. Germline V CDR1 and CDR2: MDHEN, SYDVKM. The CDR3 spans 15 residues. The CDR3 region has the DNA TGTGCCAGCAGTTTAGAGGGAGGGAACGGAAACACCATATATTTT. Protein product: CASSLEGGNGNTIYF. The full variable domain, rest sourced from reference TRBV28 and TRBJ1-3, is DVKVTQSSRYLVKRTGEKVFLECVQDMDHENMFWYRQDPGLGLRLIYFSYDVKMKEKGDIPEGYSVSREKKERFSLILESASTNQTSMYLCASSLEGGNGNTIYFGEGSWLTVV.

This clonotype appeared many times. CDR3 protein: CASSYDPTRRDPTGTEQYF. DNA of the CDR3: TGTGCCAGCAGTTACGACCCGACGCGGCGAGACCCGACGGGTACCGAGCAGTACTTC. The gene calls are TRBV6-2 or TRBV6-3 and TRBJ2-7; no definite D call. The CDR3 totals 19 residues. Germline-derived CDR1 and CDR2 are MNHEY and SVGEGT. The V gene lost 2 bases and the J gene lost 6 bases, with 29 bases spanning the gap.

The table lists this clonotype with a few counts. This chain's CDR3 is CASSLGSREDTEAFF. CDR3 bases: TGTGCCAGCAGTTTAGGCTCCAGGGAGGACACTGAAGCTTTCTTT. The J gene is TRBJ1-1, the V gene TRBV27; tentatively, D is TRBD1 (5 bases). The CDR3 totals 15 residues. Germline values: CDR1 MNHEY, CDR2 SMNVEV (reference sequence). V was cut by 2 bases and J by 3 bases, with 13 bases left in between.

This clonotype occurred many times. The rearrangement links TRBV29-1 to TRBJ1-1; D ambiguous. The V gene's germline CDR1 is SQVTM and CDR2 ANQGSEA. The CDR3 runs 12 residues. V lost 7 bases, J lost 1 base, and 10 bases lay in between. CDR3 residues: CSANPKNTEAFF. The CDR3 region has the DNA TGCAGCGCAAACCCCAAGAACACTGAAGCTTTCTTT.

This clonotype was detected many times. V is TRBV7-8 and J is TRBJ1-2; D unresolved. Trimming left V 1 base short and J 8 bases short, with 11 bases between. The CDR3 totals 13 residues. Per the germline V gene, CDR1 is SGHVS and CDR2 is FQNEAQ. The CDR3 coding sequence is TGTGCCAGCAGCTTAGGGGAGACGAAAGGCTACACCTTC. It yields the protein CASSLGETKGYTF.

This clonotype was observed many times. The chain links TRBV27 to TRBJ2-6; 8 bases line up with TRBD1. V dropped 4 bases and J dropped 2; count of bases not matched to a gene: 1. CDR1 is MNHEY, CDR2 SMNVEV, per germline (reference sequence). The CDR3 sequence is 15 residues long. This CDR3 is CASSSRGPGANVLTF. The CDR3 nucleotides are TGTGCCAGCAGTTCCAGGGGGCCTGGGGCCAACGTCCTGACTTTC.

The sample holds many counts of this clonotype. This rearrangement joins TRBV7-9 to TRBJ2-2, with no clear D. This CDR3 has 13 amino acids. Trimming took off 5 bases at V and 5 bases at J, with 9 bases between the two ends. Germline values: CDR1 SEHNR, CDR2 FQNEAQ (reference sequence). The CDR3 DNA sequence: TGTGCCAGCAGCAGATTAACGACCGGGGAGCTGTTTTTT. Protein sequence: CASSRLTTGELFF.

This chain connects TRBV20-1 to TRBJ2-3; D might be TRBD2 (6 bases). Germline CDR1 and CDR2: DFQATT and SNEGSKA (reference sequence). With 3 bases removed from V and 2 bases from J, the gap between germline ends came to 9 bases. This CDR3 comprises 13 residues. The CDR3 DNA is TGCAGTGCTAGCGGGAGCCCCACAGATACGCAGTATTTT. It yields the protein CSASGSPTDTQYF.

The V call is TRBV2, the J call TRBJ1-6; 7 bases line up with TRBD1. After removal of 5 bases from V and 7 bases from J, the junction contained 8 bases not matched to a gene. This CDR3 has 15 amino acids. CDR1 and CDR2 from the germline V gene are SNHLY and FYNNEI. In DNA form, the CDR3 reads TGTGCCAGCAGTCGGCGACAGGGCGGAAATTCACCCCTCCACTTT. Translation gives CASSRRQGGNSPLHF.

This sequence joins TRBV5-6 and TRBJ2-5; 7 bases fit TRBD1. Per germline, CDR1 SGHDT and CDR2 YYEEEE. V shed 1 base and J 5 bases; nucleotides not matched to a gene: 5. This CDR3 contains 14 residues. The CDR3 spells CASSLKGAFETQYF. CDR3 in DNA: TGTGCCAGCAGCTTGAAGGGGGCGTTTGAGACCCAGTACTTC. Based on the CDR3 plus reference TRBV5-6 and TRBJ2-5, the full variable domain is DAGVTQSPTHLIKTRGQQVTLRCSPKSGHDTVSWYQQALGQGPQFIFQYYEEEERQRGNFPDRFSGHQFPNYSSELNVNALLLGDSALYLCASSLKGAFETQYFGPGTRLLVL.

This clonotype was seen repeatedly, ten times or more. V usage is TRBV7-2 and J usage is TRBJ2-1, with D unresolved. V lost 4 bases to trimming and J lost 8 bases, with 12 bases between them. The CDR3 loop spans 13 amino acids. Germline CDR1 reads SGHTA; CDR2 reads FQGNSA. CDR3 sequence: CASSSAIRDEQFF. In DNA form, the CDR3 reads TGTGCCAGCAGCTCCGCCATACGTGATGAGCAGTTCTTC.

This clonotype turned up a few times. J is TRBJ2-1 and V is TRBV30; D is unclear. Germline CDR1 is GTSNPN and CDR2 is SVGIG (reference sequence). This CDR3 is built from 12 residues. Trimming pared 2 bases from V and 6 bases from J, leaving 8 bases between. The CDR3 here is CAWSHISNEQFF. In DNA, the CDR3 is TGTGCCTGGAGTCATATTTCCAATGAGCAGTTCTTC.

This clonotype was picked up many times. CDR3 coding DNA: TGTGCCAGCAGCTTAATGGGCAGGATGAACACTGAAGCTTTCTTT. The encoded protein is CASSLMGRMNTEAFF. This rearrangement joins TRBV13 to TRBJ1-1; D remains ambiguous. The CDR3 is 15 amino acids. The germline V gene encodes CDR1 PRHDT and CDR2 FYEKMQ (reference sequence). V was pared by 2 bases and J by 0 bases, with 10 bases between. Supplemented by reference TRBV13 and TRBJ1-1, the full variable domain reads AAGVIQSPRHLIKEKRETATLKCYPIPRHDTVYWYQQGPGQDPQFLISFYEKMQSDKGSIPDRFSAQQFSDYHSELNMSSLELGDSALYFCASSLMGRMNTEAFFGQGTRLTVV.

About this clonotype: A much larger clone lies a single base off, so this may be a read error. The V gene is TRBV10-3, the J gene TRBJ1-1; no firm D call. Germline V CDR1 and CDR2: ENHRY, SYGVKD. V dropped 5 bases and J dropped 5 bases, with 15 bases sitting between them. The CDR3 length is 14 residues. CDR3 in DNA: TGTGCCATCAGTTACAAATCGAGTTGGACTGAAGCTTTCTTT. Protein product: CAISYKSSWTEAFF.

The rearrangement links TRBV30 to TRBJ1-1, with TRBD1 as a possible D gene (5 bases). From germline, CDR1 is GTSNPN and CDR2 SVGIG (reference sequence). Trimming removed 0 bases from V and 4 bases from J, with 12 bases in between. This CDR3 is built from 14 residues. The CDR3 bases are TGTGCCTGGAGTGTATCACTGGGGCGCACTGAAGCTTTCTTT. The encoded protein is CAWSVSLGRTEAFF.

Many counts were recorded for this clonotype. J is TRBJ1-1 and V is TRBV10-3; 10 bases line up with TRBD1. V gave up 10 bases and J gave up 1 base; unmatched junction bases: 3. This CDR3 spans 13 amino acids. From germline, CDR1 is ENHRY and CDR2 SYGVKD. The CDR3 nucleotides read TGTGCCACAGACAGGGGGCCGAACACTGAAGCTTTCTTT. Amino acids: CATDRGPNTEAFF.

The V call is TRBV30, the J call TRBJ1-1; 10 positions match TRBD1. The V gene's germline CDR1 is GTSNPN and CDR2 SVGIG (reference sequence). With V trimmed by 5 bases and J by 7 bases, 13 bases remained unmatched. This CDR3 contains 15 residues. The CDR3 DNA follows: TGTGCCTGGGCTCAAAGGGGGACAGGGGTACATGAAGCTTTCTTT. The encoded protein is CAWAQRGTGVHEAFF.

This clonotype was seen ten or more times. The rearrangement uses TRBV20-1 and TRBJ1-2; 7 bases are shared with TRBD1. The CDR3 covers 17 residues. V shed 5 bases, J shed 2 bases, and the junction held 17 bases outside the gene matches. Germline V gene sequence: CDR1 DFQATT, CDR2 SNEGSKA (reference sequence). The CDR3 is CSAHPGQIIYTNYGYTF. The DNA for the CDR3 is TGCAGTGCTCACCCGGGACAGATAATTTATACGAACTATGGCTACACCTTC.

This clonotype was seen only a few times. The junction and the germline gene differ at one end; a read error may be behind it. The CDR3 DNA reads TGTGCCAGCAGCGCCCCTCTCTCCTACGGGCAGTACTTC. Translated, it gives CASSAPLSYGQYF. The chain employs TRBV7-2 and TRBJ2-7, with D unresolved. The CDR3 runs to 13 residues. Germline V gene data show CDR1 as SGHTA and CDR2 as FQGNSA.

This clonotype occurred many times. This sequence joins TRBV12-3 or TRBV12-4 and TRBJ2-1, with a tentative D call TRBD2 (5 bases). V was clipped by 1 base and J by 0 bases, with 10 bases between them. The CDR3 spans 16 residues. Here the CDR3 reads CASSLGGRSSYNEQFF. DNA of the CDR3: TGTGCCAGCAGTTTAGGAGGGCGGAGCTCCTACAATGAGCAGTTCTTC.

This clonotype was picked up many times. The J gene is TRBJ2-7, the V gene TRBV6-2 or TRBV6-3; 8 positions match TRBD1. The germline V gene encodes CDR1 MNHEY and CDR2 SVGEGT. Trimming cost V 6 bases and J 1 base; bases outside gene matches: 5. The CDR3 is made up of 14 amino acids. The CDR3 DNA reads as TGTGCCAGCAGCCAGGGACAGGAGTCCTACGAGCAGTACTTC. Encoded protein: CASSQGQESYEQYF.

This clonotype showed up just once. This chain links TRBV28 with TRBJ2-2, with D perhaps TRBD1 or TRBD2 (6 bases each). This CDR3 has 15 residues. Trimming cost V 3 bases and J 0 bases, with 8 bases left between them. The germline gives CDR1 MDHEN, CDR2 SYDVKM. CDR3 amino acids: CASSFGGPNTGELFF. The CDR3 nucleotides read TGTGCCAGCAGTTTTGGGGGGCCGAACACCGGGGAGCTGTTTTTT.

The chain links TRBV6-1 to TRBJ1-1, with D hard to call. The CDR3 has 12 residues. Trimming left V 7 bases short and J 0 bases short, with 6 bases between. Germline assignment: CDR1 MNHNS and CDR2 SASEGT. The CDR3 spells CASISVNTEAFF. CDR3 nucleotides: TGTGCCAGCATTTCCGTGAACACTGAAGCTTTCTTT.